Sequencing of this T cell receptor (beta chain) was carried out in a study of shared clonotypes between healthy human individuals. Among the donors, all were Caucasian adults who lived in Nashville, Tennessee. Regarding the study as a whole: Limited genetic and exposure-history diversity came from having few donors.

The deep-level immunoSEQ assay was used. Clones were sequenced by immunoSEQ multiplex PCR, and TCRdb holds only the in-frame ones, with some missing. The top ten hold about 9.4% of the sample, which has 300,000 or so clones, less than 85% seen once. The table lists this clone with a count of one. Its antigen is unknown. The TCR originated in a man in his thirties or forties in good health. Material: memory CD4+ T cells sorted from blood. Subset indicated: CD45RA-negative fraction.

The CDR3 sequence: CASSILMTSGRVNEQFF. CDR3 nucleotides: TGTGCCAGTAGTATCCTTATGACTAGCGGTAGGGTAAATGAGCAGTTCTTC. The chain employs TRBV19 and TRBJ2-1, with TRBD2 identical over 9 bases. V gave up 3 bases and J gave up 7 bases; unmatched junction bases: 13. CDR3 length: 17 amino acids. Per germline, CDR1 LNHDA and CDR2 SQIVND (reference sequence).